This T cell receptor (beta chain) is from a study of vaccination effects on CD4 cells after COVID-19. Germline values: CDR1 SEHNR, CDR2 FQNEAQ (reference sequence). The length of the CDR3 is 16 residues. V was clipped by 2 bases and J by 2 bases, with 13 bases between them. The protocol was immunoSEQ multiplex PCR, while the TCRdb copy is restricted to in-frame clones and leaves out a portion. Found here are about 27,000 clones, 83% of them singletons; the top ten hold more than 1.4%. A note on this clone: Its antigen is unidentified.

Antigen-specific CD4+ T cells were first expanded with viral peptide pools by the ViraFEST assay and only then sequenced. Once cultured for nine to ten days, the cells underwent separation to obtain CD4+ T cells. Each participant was administered two doses of either the BNT162b2 or the mRNA-1273 vaccine. No vaccinee had earlier SARS-CoV-2 infection, and nucleocapsid antibodies were negative. The TCR was taken from a human donor who received a COVID-19 vaccine. Some clones in this sample may be carry-over from other donors' samples. The sample was CD4+ T cells from PBMCs cultured with HCoV-NL63 spike peptides, taken after COVID-19 vaccination. V and J are TRBV7-9 and TRBJ2-1; D unresolved. Written as DNA, the CDR3 is TGTGCCAGCAGCTTATTTTTGTCGGGTCCCTACAATGAGCAGTTCTTC. It translates to CASSLFLSGPYNEQFF.